One and the same sample provided the 2 T cell receptor beta chains below, sequenced in a study of blood T cell repertoires in COVID-19. Only in-frame clones appear in the TCRdb table, and some are missing; sequencing was by immunoSEQ multiplex PCR. The sample lists about 220,000 clones, approximately 77% occurring once. The sample comprised peripheral blood. The source of these receptors is a woman of 80 years or more with acute or convalescent COVID-19.

The gene calls are TRBV9 and TRBJ2-5; D gene unclear. Deletions cut 0 bases from V and 5 bases from J, with 14 bases between. Germline CDR1 SGDLS, CDR2 YYNGEE. The CDR3 contains 15 residues. CDR3 nucleotide sequence: TGTGCCAGCAGCGTAGAGAGTCATCTAGGCGAGACCCAGTACTTC. Encoded protein: CASSVESHLGETQYF.

This chain connects TRBV3-1 (or the pseudogene TRBV3-2) to TRBJ1-2, with D unresolved. The germline V and J ends were trimmed by 2 bases and 6 bases, with 10 bases remaining between them. Germline CDR1 LGHDT, CDR2 YNNKEL (reference sequence). The CDR3 totals 13 residues. CDR3 protein: CASSQPEGDGYTF. Here the CDR3 DNA reads TGTGCCAGCAGCCAACCCGAGGGAGATGGCTACACCTTC.